Listed below are T cell receptor beta chains from one sample, sequenced in a study of cytomegalovirus exposure and HLA in healthy donors. Libraries were prepared by immunoSEQ multiplex PCR; TCRdb keeps only in-frame clonotypes and omits some of them. Of roughly 120,000 clones listed, roughly 83% are singletons. The sequenced sample consisted of PBMCs. Receptor source: a man between 18 and 35 years old in good health and CMV-seronegative. Each CDR3 is given with its conserved first and last residue. Fields, in order: clone size, J gene, V gene, D gene, CDR3 protein, CDR3 DNA. D genes are given only for firm matches. Clone size, where shown, is once, few, many, or a class for clones that have expanded.

>-|TRBJ1-1|TRBV13|-
CASFNPPTRNTEAFF
TGTGCCAGCTTCAACCCCCCCACAAGGAACACTGAAGCTTTCTTT
>-|TRBJ1-4|TRBV7-6|TRBD1
CASSSQTGELFF
TGTGCCAGCAGCTCACAAACAGGGGAACTGTTTTTT
>-|TRBJ2-7|TRBV2|-
CASTTSSYEQYF
TGTGCCAGTACGACAAGCTCCTACGAGCAGTACTTC
>-|TRBJ2-1|TRBV29-1|TRBD1
CSVDAGQVYNEQFF
TGCAGCGTTGACGCGGGACAGGTCTACAATGAGCAGTTCTTC
>-|TRBJ2-7|TRBV7-8|TRBD2
CASSPLSGSSYEQYF
TGTGCCAGCAGCCCCCTGAGCGGGAGCTCCTACGAGCAGTACTTC
>few|TRBJ2-7|TRBV19|TRBD1
CASSSGTGSSYEQYF
TGTGCCAGTAGTTCCGGGACAGGCAGCTCCTACGAGCAGTACTTC
>-|TRBJ2-3|TRBV19|TRBD2
CASSTRLAGGQDTQYF
TGTGCCAGTAGTACGCGACTAGCGGGGGGGCAAGATACGCAGTATTTT
>-|TRBJ2-5|TRBV5-8|-
CASSPGLGGETQYF
TGTGCCAGCAGCCCCGGACTGGGGGGTGAGACCCAGTACTTC
>-|TRBJ2-2|TRBV30|TRBD1
CAWSGDRGTGELFF
TGTGCCTGGAGTGGGGACAGGGGGACCGGGGAGCTGTTTTTT
>-|TRBJ2-7|TRBV6-5|-
CASSSGPSYEQYF
TGTGCCAGCAGTTCTGGGCCCTCCTACGAGCAGTACTTC